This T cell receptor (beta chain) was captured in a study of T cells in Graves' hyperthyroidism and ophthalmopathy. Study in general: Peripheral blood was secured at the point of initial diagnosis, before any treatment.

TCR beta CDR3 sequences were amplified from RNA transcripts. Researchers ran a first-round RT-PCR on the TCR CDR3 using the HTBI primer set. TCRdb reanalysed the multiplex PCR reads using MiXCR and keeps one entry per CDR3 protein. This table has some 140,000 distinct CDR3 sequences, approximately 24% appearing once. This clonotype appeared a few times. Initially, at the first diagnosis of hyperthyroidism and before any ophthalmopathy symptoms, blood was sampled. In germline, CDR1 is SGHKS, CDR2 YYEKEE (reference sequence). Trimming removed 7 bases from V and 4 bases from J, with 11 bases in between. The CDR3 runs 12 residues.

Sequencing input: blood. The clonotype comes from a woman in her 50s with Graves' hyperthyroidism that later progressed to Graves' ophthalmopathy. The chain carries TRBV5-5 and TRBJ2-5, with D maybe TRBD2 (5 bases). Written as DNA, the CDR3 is TGTGCCAGCGAATCTAGCCCAGAGACCCAGTACTTC. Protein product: CASESSPETQYF. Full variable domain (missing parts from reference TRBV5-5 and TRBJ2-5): DAGVTQSPTHLIKTRGQQVTLRCSPISGHKSVSWYQQVLGQGPQFIFQYYEKEERGRGNFPDRFSARQFPNYSSELNVNALLLGDSALYLCASESSPETQYFGPGTRLLVL.